This T cell receptor (beta chain) emerged from a study of blood T cells in healthy people across ages. It was with a sample-barcoded 5' primer and a J-beta primer mix that a second PCR of about 7 to 12 cycles was run. MiXCR, run by TCRdb on the 5' RACE reads, gives a single entry per CDR3 protein. The profile shows roughly 720,000 distinct CDR3 sequences, 40% to 65% of them singletons. About this clonotype: At one boundary the junction diverges from the germline segment, which might be a read error.

This CDR3 is 15 amino acids long. CDR1 is LGHDT and CDR2 is YNNKEL in the germline V gene (reference sequence). The sequence was obtained from a man of 80 years or more in good health. V gene TRBV3-1 combines with J gene TRBJ2-5; possibly TRBD2 for D (5 bases). The sequencing input was blood. The CDR3: CVSSQDVEGQETQYF. CDR3 DNA: TGTGTCAGCAGCCAAGATGTAGAGGGCCAAGAGACCCAGTACTTC.